This TCR beta chain appears in the sequencing data of a study of T cell repertoires in aging, cancer and after chemotherapy. J was trimmed by 6 bases and V by 5 bases; bases with no gene match: 11. CDR3 length: 17 residues. The germline gives CDR1 MNHEY, CDR2 SVGAGI. Peripheral blood genomic DNA, not sorted cells or RNA, was the template. By sample fraction, this clonotype is medium-sized. The antigen is undetermined. Study-wide results and limits: In healthy donors, age-related TCR diversity loss mainly reflected lost richness.

Multiplex touch-down PCR with TRB-A/B primers amplified rearranged V-D-J TRB sequences. TCRdb called the multiplex PCR reads again in MiXCR, with one record for every CDR3 protein. The data hold 3,500 to 5,000 distinct CDR3 sequences, with 25% to 30% observed a single time. V and J are TRBV6-5 and TRBJ2-1; 12 nucleotides agree with TRBD1. The receptor comes from a human donor with a blood cancer. Material for sequencing was blood. The CDR3 DNA is TGTGCCAGCAGTACTCGACCGGGACAGGGGGCAGGCAATGAGCAGTTCTTC. Residues: CASSTRPGQGAGNEQFF.